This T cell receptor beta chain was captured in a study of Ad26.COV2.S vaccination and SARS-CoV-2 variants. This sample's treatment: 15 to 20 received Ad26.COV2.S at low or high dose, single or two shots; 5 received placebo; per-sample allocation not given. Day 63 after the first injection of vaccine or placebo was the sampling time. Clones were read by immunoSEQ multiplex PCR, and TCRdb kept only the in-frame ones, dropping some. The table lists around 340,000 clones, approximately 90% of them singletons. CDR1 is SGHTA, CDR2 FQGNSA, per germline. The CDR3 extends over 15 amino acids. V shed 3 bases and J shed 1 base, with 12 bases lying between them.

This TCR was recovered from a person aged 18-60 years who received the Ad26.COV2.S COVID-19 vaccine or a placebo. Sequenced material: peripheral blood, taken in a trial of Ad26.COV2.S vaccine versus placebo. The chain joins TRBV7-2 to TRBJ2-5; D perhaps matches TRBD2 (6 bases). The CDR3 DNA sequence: TGTGCCAGCAGCTTGCGTCCGGGAGTCCAAGAGACCCAGTACTTC. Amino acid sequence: CASSLRPGVQETQYF. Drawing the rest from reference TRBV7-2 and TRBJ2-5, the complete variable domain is GAGVSQSPSNKVTEKGKDVELRCDPISGHTALYWYRQSLGQGLEFLIYFQGNSAPDKSGLPSDRFSAERTGGSVSTLTIQRTQQEDSAVYLCASSLRPGVQETQYFGPGTRLLVL.